This entry features one T cell receptor (beta chain) sequence. This specimen belongs to a study of shared clonotypes between healthy human individuals. Nashville, Tennessee was home to all donors, each a Caucasian adult. Trimming took 4 bases from V and 6 from J; bases not matched to a gene: 8. This CDR3 is built from 16 residues. Germline V gives CDR1 SGHRS, CDR2 YFSETQ. Deep was the level used in running the assay. Here immunoSEQ multiplex PCR was the method, and the copy in TCRdb shows in-frame clones only, minus some. Found here are 2 million to 2.5 million clones, over 85% of them singletons; the top ten hold around 0.4%.

The chain employs TRBV5-1 and TRBJ2-7, with TRBD2 matching 15 bases. The material sequenced was naive CD4+ T cells from PBMCs. Specified subset: CD45RA+ positively selected. This sequence originates from a man in his late teens or twenties in good health. Some clones in this sample may be carry-over from other donors' samples. Here the CDR3 reads CASSVSPGLAGGEQYF. CDR3 sequence (DNA): TGCGCCAGCAGCGTCTCCCCGGGACTAGCGGGAGGCGAGCAGTACTTC.